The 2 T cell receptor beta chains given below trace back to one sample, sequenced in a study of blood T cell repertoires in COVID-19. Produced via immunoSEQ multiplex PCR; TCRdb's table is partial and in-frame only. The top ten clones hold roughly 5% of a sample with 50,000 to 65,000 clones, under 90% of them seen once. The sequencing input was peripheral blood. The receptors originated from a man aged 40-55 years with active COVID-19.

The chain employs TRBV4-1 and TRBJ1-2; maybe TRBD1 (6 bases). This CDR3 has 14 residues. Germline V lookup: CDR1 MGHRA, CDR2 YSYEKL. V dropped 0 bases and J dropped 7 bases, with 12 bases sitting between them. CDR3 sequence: CASSQDIQGGGYTF. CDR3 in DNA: TGCGCCAGCAGCCAAGATATTCAAGGGGGTGGCTACACCTTC.

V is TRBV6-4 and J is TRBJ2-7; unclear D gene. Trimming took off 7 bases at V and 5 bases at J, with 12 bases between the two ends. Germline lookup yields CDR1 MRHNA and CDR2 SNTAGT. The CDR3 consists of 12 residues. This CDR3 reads CASKWSPHEQYF. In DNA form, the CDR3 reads TGTGCCAGCAAATGGAGCCCCCACGAGCAGTACTTC.